This section outlines one T cell receptor beta chain sequence together with its context. Its antigen is not known. The record originates from a study of CD8+CD57+ T cells in acquired aplastic anemia. Study-level findings and limits: Patient and control CD8+ Simpson's diversity was not significantly different.

Genomic DNA was employed as the template in profiling TCR beta VDJ and CDR3. TCRdb analysed the reads with MiXCR anew, one entry per CDR3 protein. The sample includes around 170,000 distinct CDR3 sequences, approximately 50% of them seen just once. Patients who underwent sequencing had shown CD8+CD57+ cell expansion by flow cytometry. No therapy was given to patients before blood sampling. Sample: sorted CD4+, CD8+, or CD8+CD57+ T cells (not recorded which) from PBMCs. The clonotype was recovered from a human donor with aplastic anemia.

The chain's CDR3 is CASSSTGPTNEKLFF. The CDR3 nucleotides are TGTGCCAGCAGTTCGACAGGTCCTACTAATGAAAAACTGTTTTTT. The V call is TRBV28, the J call TRBJ1-4; TRBD1 is a possible D gene (6 bases). The CDR3 has 15 residues. The germline CDR1 and CDR2 sequences are MDHEN and SYDVKM. Trimming shortened V by 4 bases and J by 2 bases, and 11 bases separated the two germline ends.